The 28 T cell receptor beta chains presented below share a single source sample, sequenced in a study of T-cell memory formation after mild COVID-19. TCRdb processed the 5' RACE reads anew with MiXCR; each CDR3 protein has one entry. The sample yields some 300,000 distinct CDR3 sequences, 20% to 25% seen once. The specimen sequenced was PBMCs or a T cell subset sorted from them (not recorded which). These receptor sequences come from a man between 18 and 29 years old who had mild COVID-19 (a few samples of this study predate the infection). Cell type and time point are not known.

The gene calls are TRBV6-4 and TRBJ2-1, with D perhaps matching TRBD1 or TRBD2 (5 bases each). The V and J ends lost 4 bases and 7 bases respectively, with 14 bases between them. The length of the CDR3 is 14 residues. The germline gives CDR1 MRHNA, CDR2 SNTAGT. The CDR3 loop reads CASSVVSEGNEQFF. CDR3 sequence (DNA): TGTGCCAGCAGTGTGGTTAGCGAGGGGAATGAGCAGTTCTTC.

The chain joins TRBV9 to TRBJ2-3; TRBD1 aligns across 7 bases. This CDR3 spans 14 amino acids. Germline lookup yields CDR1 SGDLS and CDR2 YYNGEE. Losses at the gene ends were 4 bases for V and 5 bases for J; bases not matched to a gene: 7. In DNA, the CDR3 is TGTGCCAGCAGCTCCGACAGGGTTGGAGATACGCAGTATTTT. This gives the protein CASSSDRVGDTQYF.

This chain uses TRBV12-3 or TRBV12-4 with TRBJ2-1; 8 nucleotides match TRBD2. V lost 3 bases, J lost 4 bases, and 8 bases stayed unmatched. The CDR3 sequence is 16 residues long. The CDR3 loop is CASSFSPSGRYNEQFF. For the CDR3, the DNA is TGTGCCAGCAGTTTTTCCCCTAGCGGGCGGTACAATGAGCAGTTCTTC.

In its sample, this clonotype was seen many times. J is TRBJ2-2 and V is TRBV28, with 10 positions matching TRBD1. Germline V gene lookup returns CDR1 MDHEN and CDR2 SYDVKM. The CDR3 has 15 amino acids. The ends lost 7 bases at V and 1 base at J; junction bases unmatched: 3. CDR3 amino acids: CASTDRGLNTGELFF. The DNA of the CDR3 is TGTGCCAGCACGGACAGGGGGTTGAACACCGGGGAGCTGTTTTTT.

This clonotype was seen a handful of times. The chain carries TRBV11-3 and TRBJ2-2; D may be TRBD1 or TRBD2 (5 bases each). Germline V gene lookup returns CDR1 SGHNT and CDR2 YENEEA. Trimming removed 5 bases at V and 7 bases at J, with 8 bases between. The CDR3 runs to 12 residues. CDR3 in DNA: TGTGCCAGCAGCGAGGGGATCGGGGAGCTGTTTTTT. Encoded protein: CASSEGIGELFF.

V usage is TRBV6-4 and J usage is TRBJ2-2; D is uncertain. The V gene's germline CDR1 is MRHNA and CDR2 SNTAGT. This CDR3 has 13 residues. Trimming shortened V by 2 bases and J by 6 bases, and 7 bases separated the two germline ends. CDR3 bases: TGTGCCAGCAGTGACACCCCCCCCGGGGAGCTGTTTTTT. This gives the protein CASSDTPPGELFF.

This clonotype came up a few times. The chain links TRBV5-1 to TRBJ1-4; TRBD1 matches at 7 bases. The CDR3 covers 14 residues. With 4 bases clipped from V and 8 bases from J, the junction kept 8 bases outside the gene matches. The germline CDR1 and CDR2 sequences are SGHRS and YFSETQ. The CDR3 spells CASSADRYGEKLFF. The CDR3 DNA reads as TGCGCCAGCAGCGCGGACAGGTATGGCGAAAAACTGTTTTTT.

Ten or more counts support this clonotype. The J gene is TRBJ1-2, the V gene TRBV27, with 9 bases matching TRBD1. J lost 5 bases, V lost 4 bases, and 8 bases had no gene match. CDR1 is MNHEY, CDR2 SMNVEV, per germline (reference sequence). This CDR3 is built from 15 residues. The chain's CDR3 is CASSWGQGELYGYTF. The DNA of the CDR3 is TGTGCCAGCAGTTGGGGACAGGGAGAGTTATATGGCTACACCTTC.

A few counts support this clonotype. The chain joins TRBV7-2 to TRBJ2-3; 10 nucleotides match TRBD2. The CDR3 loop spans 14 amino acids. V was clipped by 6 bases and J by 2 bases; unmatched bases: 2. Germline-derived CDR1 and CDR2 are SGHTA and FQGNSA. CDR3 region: CASRTSGYTDTQYF. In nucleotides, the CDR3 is TGTGCCAGCAGGACTAGCGGGTACACAGATACGCAGTATTTT.

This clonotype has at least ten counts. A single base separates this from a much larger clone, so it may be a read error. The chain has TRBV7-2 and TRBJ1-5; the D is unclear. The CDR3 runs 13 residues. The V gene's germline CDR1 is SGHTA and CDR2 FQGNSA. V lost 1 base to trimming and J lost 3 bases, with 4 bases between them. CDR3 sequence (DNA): TGTGCCAGCAGCTTAGGGACCAATCAGCCCCAGCATTTT. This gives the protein CASSLGTNQPQHF.

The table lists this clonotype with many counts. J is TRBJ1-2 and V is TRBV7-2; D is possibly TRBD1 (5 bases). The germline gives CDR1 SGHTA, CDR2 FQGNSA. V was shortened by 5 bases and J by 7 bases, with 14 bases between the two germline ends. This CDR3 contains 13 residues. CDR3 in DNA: TGTGCCAGCAGCACCCCGACAGCCTTTGGCTACACCTTC. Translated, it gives CASSTPTAFGYTF.

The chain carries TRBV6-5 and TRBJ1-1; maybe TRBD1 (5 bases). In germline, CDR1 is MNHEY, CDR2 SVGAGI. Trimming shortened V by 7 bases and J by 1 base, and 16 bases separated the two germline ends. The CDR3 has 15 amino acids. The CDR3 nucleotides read TGTGCCAGCATTCCTACGGGGCTTGAGAACACTGAAGCTTTCTTT. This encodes CASIPTGLENTEAFF.

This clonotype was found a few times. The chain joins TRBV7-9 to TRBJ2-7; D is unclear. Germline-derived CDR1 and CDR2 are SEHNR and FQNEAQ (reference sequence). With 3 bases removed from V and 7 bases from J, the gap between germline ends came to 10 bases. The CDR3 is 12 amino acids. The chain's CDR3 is CASSLESYEQYV. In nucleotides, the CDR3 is TGTGCCAGCAGCTTGGAGTCGTATGAGCAGTACGTC.

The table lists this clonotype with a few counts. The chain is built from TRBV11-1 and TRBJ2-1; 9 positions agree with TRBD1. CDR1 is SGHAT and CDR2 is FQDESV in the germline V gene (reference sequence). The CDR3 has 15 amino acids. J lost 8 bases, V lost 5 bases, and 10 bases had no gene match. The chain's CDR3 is CASSHGTGRGDEQFF. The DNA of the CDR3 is TGTGCCAGCAGCCATGGGACAGGGAGAGGAGATGAGCAGTTCTTC.

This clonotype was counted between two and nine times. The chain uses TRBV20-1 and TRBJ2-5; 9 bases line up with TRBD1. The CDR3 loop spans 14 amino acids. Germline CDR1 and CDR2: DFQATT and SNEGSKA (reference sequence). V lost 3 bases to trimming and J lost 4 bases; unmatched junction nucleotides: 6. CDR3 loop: CSASRGQGTETQYF. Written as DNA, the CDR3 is TGCAGTGCTAGCCGCGGACAGGGGACAGAGACCCAGTACTTC.

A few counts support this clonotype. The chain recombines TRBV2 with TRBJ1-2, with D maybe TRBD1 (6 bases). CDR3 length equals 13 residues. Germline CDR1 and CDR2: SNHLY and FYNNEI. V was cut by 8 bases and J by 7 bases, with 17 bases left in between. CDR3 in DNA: TGTGCCAGCCCCAAGGGGGGTGCGGGTGGCTACACCTTC. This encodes CASPKGGAGGYTF. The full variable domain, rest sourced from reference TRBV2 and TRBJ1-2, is EPEVTQTPSHQVTQMGQEVILRCVPISNHLYFYWYRQILGQKVEFLVSFYNNEISEKSEIFDDQFSVERPDGSNFTLKIRSTKLEDSAMYFCASPKGGAGGYTFGSGTRLTVV.

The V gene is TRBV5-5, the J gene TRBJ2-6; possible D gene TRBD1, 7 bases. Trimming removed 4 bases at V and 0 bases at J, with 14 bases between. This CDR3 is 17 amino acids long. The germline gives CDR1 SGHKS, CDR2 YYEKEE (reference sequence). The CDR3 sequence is CASSRGTATSGANVLTF. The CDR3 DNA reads TGTGCCAGCAGCCGGGGGACAGCAACCTCTGGGGCCAACGTCCTGACTTTC.

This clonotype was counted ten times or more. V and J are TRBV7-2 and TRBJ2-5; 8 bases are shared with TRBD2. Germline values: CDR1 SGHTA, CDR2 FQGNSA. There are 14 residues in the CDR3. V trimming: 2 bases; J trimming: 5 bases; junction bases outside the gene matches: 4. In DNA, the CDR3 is TGTGCCAGCAGCTTAACGGGGGGGGCGGAGACCCAGTACTTC. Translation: CASSLTGGAETQYF.

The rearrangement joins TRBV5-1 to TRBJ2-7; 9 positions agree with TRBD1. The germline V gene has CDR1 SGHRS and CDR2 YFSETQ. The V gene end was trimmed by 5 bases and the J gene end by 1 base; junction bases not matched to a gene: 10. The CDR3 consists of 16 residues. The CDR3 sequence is CASSSVPGQGSYEQYF. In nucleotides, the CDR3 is TGCGCCAGCAGTTCCGTCCCGGGACAGGGATCCTACGAGCAGTACTTC.

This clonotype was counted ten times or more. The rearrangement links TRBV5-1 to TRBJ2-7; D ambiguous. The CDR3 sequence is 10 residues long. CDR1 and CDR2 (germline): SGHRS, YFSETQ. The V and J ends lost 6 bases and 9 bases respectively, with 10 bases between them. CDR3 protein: CASKIAGQYV. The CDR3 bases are TGCGCCAGCAAGATTGCAGGGCAGTACGTC.

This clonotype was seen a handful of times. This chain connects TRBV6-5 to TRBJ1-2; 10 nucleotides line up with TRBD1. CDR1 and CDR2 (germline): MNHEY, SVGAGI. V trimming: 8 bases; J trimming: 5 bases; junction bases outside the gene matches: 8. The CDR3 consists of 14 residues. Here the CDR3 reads CASGPTGGGYGYTF. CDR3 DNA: TGTGCCAGCGGACCGACAGGGGGCGGTTATGGCTACACCTTC.

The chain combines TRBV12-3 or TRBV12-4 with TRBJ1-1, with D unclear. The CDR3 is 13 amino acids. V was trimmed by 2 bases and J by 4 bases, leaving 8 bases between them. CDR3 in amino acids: CASSLMRGTEAFF. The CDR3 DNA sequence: TGTGCCAGCAGTTTAATGCGCGGCACTGAAGCTTTCTTT.

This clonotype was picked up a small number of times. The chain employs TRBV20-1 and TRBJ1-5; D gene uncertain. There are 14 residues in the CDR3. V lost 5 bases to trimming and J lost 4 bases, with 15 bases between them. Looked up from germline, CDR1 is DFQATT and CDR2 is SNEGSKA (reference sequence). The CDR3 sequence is CSAAPRVVNQPQHF. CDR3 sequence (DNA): TGCAGTGCTGCCCCAAGGGTCGTTAATCAGCCCCAGCATTTT.

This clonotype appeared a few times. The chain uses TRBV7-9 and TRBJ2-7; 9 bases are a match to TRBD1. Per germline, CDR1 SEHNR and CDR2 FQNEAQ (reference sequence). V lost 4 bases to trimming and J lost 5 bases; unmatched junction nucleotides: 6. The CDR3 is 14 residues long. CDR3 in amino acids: CASSSGQGSHEQYV. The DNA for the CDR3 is TGTGCCAGCAGCTCGGGACAGGGTTCCCACGAGCAGTACGTC.

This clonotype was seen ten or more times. In DNA, the CDR3 is TGTGCCATCAAGGGCAGGGGGACAGATACGCAGTATTTT. Amino acids: CAIKGRGTDTQYF. The chain couples TRBV10-3 to TRBJ2-3; 7 nucleotides agree with TRBD1. This CDR3 comprises 13 residues. Looked up from germline, CDR1 is ENHRY and CDR2 is SYGVKD. Trimming at V came to 7 bases and at J to 3 bases, leaving 4 bases not matched to a gene.

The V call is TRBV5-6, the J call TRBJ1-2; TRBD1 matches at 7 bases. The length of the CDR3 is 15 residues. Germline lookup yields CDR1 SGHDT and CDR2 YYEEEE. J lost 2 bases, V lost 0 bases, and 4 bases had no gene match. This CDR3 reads CASSLARQGNYGYTF. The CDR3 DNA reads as TGTGCCAGCAGCTTGGCGAGACAGGGAAACTATGGCTACACCTTC. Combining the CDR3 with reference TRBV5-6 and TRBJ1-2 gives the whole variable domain DAGVTQSPTHLIKTRGQQVTLRCSPKSGHDTVSWYQQALGQGPQFIFQYYEEEERQRGNFPDRFSGHQFPNYSSELNVNALLLGDSALYLCASSLARQGNYGYTFGSGTRLTVV.

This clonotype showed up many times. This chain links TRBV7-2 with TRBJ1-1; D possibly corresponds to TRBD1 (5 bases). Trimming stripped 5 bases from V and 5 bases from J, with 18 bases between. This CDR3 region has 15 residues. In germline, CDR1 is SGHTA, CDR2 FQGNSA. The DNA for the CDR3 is TGTGCCAGCAGCGGGGGGGGGATTTATGGGACTGAAGCTTTCTTT. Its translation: CASSGGGIYGTEAFF.

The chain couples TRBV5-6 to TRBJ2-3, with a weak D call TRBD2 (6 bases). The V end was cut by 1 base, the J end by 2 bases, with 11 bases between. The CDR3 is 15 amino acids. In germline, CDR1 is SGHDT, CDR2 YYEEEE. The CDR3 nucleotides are TGTGCCAGCAGCTTGACTAGCTCATACACAGATACGCAGTATTTT. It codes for CASSLTSSYTDTQYF.